A single sample gave rise to the 23 T cell receptor beta chains below, sequenced in a study of monozygotic twins with cystic fibrosis (dated by TCRdb to about 2021). Preparation of the library involved the immunoSEQ multiplex PCR assay. Entries here come from immuneACCESS through TCRdb and include only in-frame sequences with V and J called. Some clones fail to appear in such tables; in the studies checked, an unresolved V gene covers under half of the shortfall, and the cause of the remainder is unknown. The sample data list 20,000 to 30,000 clones, and roughly 96% of these were observed just once. The top ten hold under 3% of the sample. Sequenced material: blood. The receptor source for this set is a girl aged 2 to 9 with cystic fibrosis.

The chain joins TRBV9 to TRBJ1-1; TRBD1 is a possible D gene (5 bases). This CDR3 comprises 15 residues. Germline V CDR1 and CDR2: SGDLS, YYNGEE. With 4 bases removed from V and 5 bases from J, the gap between germline ends came to 18 bases. CDR3 residues: CASSPRTGRGTEAFF. The CDR3 DNA follows: TGTGCCAGCAGCCCTCGGACGGGACGGGGGACTGAAGCTTTCTTT.

The genes are TRBV19 and TRBJ2-7; 9 nucleotides line up with TRBD2. V was pared by 5 bases and J by 0 bases, with 5 bases of the junction left unmatched. The CDR3 has 15 residues. Germline values: CDR1 LNHDA, CDR2 SQIVND (reference sequence). The CDR3, as DNA: TGTGCCAGTAGTCCCCGACTAGCGGACTCCTACGAGCAGTACTTC. Its translation: CASSPRLADSYEQYF.

The chain uses TRBV6-1 and TRBJ1-5; 8 bases are shared with TRBD1. Germline-derived CDR1 and CDR2 are MNHNS and SASEGT. J was trimmed by 4 bases and V by 6 bases; bases with no gene match: 8. The length of the CDR3 is 15 residues. The CDR3 region is CASRWDRPRNQPQHF. The CDR3 nucleotides read TGTGCCAGCAGGTGGGACAGGCCTCGAAATCAGCCCCAGCATTTT.

V is TRBV2 and J is TRBJ2-5; D is perhaps TRBD1 (7 bases). V shed 7 bases and J shed 5 bases, with 17 bases lying between them. Germline loops: CDR1 SNHLY, CDR2 FYNNEI. The CDR3 has 14 residues. The CDR3 nucleotides read TGTGCCAGCAAGGAGGGGGCAGGAATGGAGACCCAGTACTTC. Its translation is CASKEGAGMETQYF.

The chain has TRBV25-1 and TRBJ1-1, with 10 bases lining up with TRBD1. The V gene's germline CDR1 is MGHDK and CDR2 SYGVNS. The CDR3 has 16 amino acids. Trimming at V came to 8 bases and at J to 3 bases, leaving 12 bases not matched to a gene. In nucleotides, the CDR3 is TGTGCCAGCTCCCCGCGACAGGGGGCTCAGTACACTGAAGCTTTCTTT. Amino acid sequence: CASSPRQGAQYTEAFF.

The chain employs TRBV6-1 and TRBJ2-1, with TRBD2 identical over 10 bases. CDR3 length: 13 amino acids. The germline V gene has CDR1 MNHNS and CDR2 SASEGT. The V segment lost 5 bases and the J segment 9 bases; nucleotides outside the gene matches: 4. Here the CDR3 reads CASSLLAGGEQFF. The CDR3 coding sequence is TGTGCCAGCAGTCTCTTAGCGGGAGGTGAGCAGTTCTTC.

This chain connects TRBV29-1 to TRBJ1-5; no clear D. The CDR3 contains 12 residues. With 4 bases removed from V and 2 bases from J, the gap between germline ends came to 6 bases. Germline loops: CDR1 SQVTM, CDR2 ANQGSEA. CDR3: CSVGWGNQPQHF. In DNA, the CDR3 is TGCAGCGTTGGCTGGGGCAATCAGCCCCAGCATTTT.

The rearrangement joins TRBV4-2 to TRBJ1-1; D call uncertain. With 1 base removed from V and 2 bases from J, the gap between germline ends came to 11 bases. Looked up from germline, CDR1 is LGHNA and CDR2 is YNFKEQ. The CDR3 consists of 15 residues. The chain's CDR3 is CASSQGQLRNTEAFF. CDR3 DNA sequence: TGTGCCAGCAGCCAAGGTCAGCTTCGAAACACTGAAGCTTTCTTT.

This chain links TRBV4-1 with TRBJ1-1; D gene ambiguous. CDR3 size: 15 residues. Trimming pared 1 base from V and 1 base from J, leaving 10 bases between. Germline V gene sequence: CDR1 MGHRA, CDR2 YSYEKL. CDR3 residues: CASSQVGKANTEAFF. As DNA, the CDR3 is TGCGCCAGCAGCCAAGTGGGGAAGGCGAACACTGAAGCTTTCTTT.

This clone was detected once. The chain joins TRBV19 to TRBJ2-1; weak D call: TRBD2 (5 bases). The V end was cut by 5 bases, the J end by 12 bases, with 14 bases between. CDR1 is LNHDA and CDR2 is SQIVND in the germline V gene (reference sequence). The CDR3 runs 12 residues. CDR3 nucleotide sequence: TGTGCCAGTAGTCCGAGTAGGCGGGTGCAGTTCTTC. Translating it yields CASSPSRRVQFF.

V gene TRBV7-2 combines with J gene TRBJ2-2, with D perhaps TRBD2 (5 bases). Germline V gives CDR1 SGHTA, CDR2 FQGNSA. The CDR3 runs to 19 residues. Trimming pared 5 bases from V and 1 base from J, leaving 23 bases between. The CDR3 loop reads CASSPNWAGVQRNTGELFF. CDR3 DNA sequence: TGTGCCAGCAGCCCGAACTGGGCGGGCGTACAGAGGAACACCGGGGAGCTGTTTTTT.

This rearrangement joins TRBV19 to TRBJ1-1, with a tentative D call TRBD1 (6 bases). The V gene lost 9 bases and the J gene lost 8 bases, with 16 bases spanning the gap. Germline V gene sequence: CDR1 LNHDA, CDR2 SQIVND (reference sequence). This CDR3 comprises 12 residues. As DNA, the CDR3 is TGTGCCAGCTTACGAAGACAGGTAGAAGCTTTCTTT. Translation: CASLRRQVEAFF.

The chain joins TRBV7-2 to TRBJ1-4, with D unclear. Between the trimmed V and J ends, which lost 1 base and 4 bases, there was a span of 10 bases. The CDR3 extends over 15 amino acids. The germline gives CDR1 SGHTA, CDR2 FQGNSA. The CDR3 bases are TGTGCCAGCAGCTTAGGTGGTAAAAGTAATGAAAAACTGTTTTTT. Its translation: CASSLGGKSNEKLFF.

This sequence joins TRBV9 and TRBJ2-1; 10 bases align to TRBD2. The CDR3 contains 17 residues. CDR1 SGDLS and CDR2 YYNGEE come from the germline V gene. V was pared by 2 bases and J by 5 bases, with 10 bases of the junction left unmatched. In DNA form, the CDR3 reads TGTGCCAGCAGCGTGACTAGCGGGTGGGTCGGGGACAATGAGCAGTTCTTC. This gives the protein CASSVTSGWVGDNEQFF.

This chain connects TRBV18 to TRBJ2-7; TRBD2 is a possible D gene (6 bases). The germline V gene has CDR1 KGHSH and CDR2 LQKENI. This CDR3 is 16 amino acids long. Trimming stripped 2 bases from V and 6 bases from J, with 20 bases between. CDR3 sequence reads: CASSPWSTSQRGEQYF. DNA of the CDR3: TGTGCCAGCTCACCATGGTCCACTAGCCAAAGGGGCGAGCAGTACTTC.

This rearrangement joins TRBV4-3 to TRBJ2-5, with 7 bases that match TRBD2. This CDR3 comprises 17 residues. Germline V CDR1 and CDR2: LGHNA, YSLEER. V shed 0 bases, J shed 1 base, and the junction held 8 bases outside the gene matches. The CDR3 loop is CASSQDLGASGQETQYF. CDR3 bases: TGCGCCAGCAGCCAAGACCTCGGGGCTAGCGGCCAAGAGACCCAGTACTTC.

The genes are TRBV6-1 and TRBJ1-1; the D gene is possibly TRBD1 (5 bases). The CDR3 length is 13 residues. Trimming removed 7 bases at V and 1 base at J, with 10 bases between. Germline lookup yields CDR1 MNHNS and CDR2 SASEGT. The CDR3 here is CASTTGENTEAFF. The CDR3 DNA reads TGTGCCAGCACGACGGGGGAGAACACTGAAGCTTTCTTT.

Only one count was recorded for this clone. The V call is TRBV28, the J call TRBJ2-3, with TRBD2 matching over 10 bases. V was pared by 4 bases and J by 4 bases, with 5 bases of the junction left unmatched. This CDR3 comprises 15 residues. Germline lookup yields CDR1 MDHEN and CDR2 SYDVKM. The CDR3 nucleotides are TGTGCCAGCAGTTCCAGCGGGAGGGCAGCAGATACGCAGTATTTT. Translation: CASSSSGRAADTQYF.

This chain joins TRBV7-9 and TRBJ2-7, with 9 bases that match TRBD2. CDR3 length: 17 amino acids. Trimming cost V 2 bases and J 2 bases; bases outside gene matches: 10. The germline V gene has CDR1 SEHNR and CDR2 FQNEAQ (reference sequence). In DNA form, the CDR3 reads TGTGCCAGCAGCTTATTAAAGACTAGCGGATTACCCTACGAGCAGTACTTC. It specifies CASSLLKTSGLPYEQYF.

The rearrangement uses TRBV7-8 and TRBJ2-1, with a weak D call TRBD2 (6 bases). Germline CDR1 SGHVS, CDR2 FQNEAQ. V was pared by 5 bases and J by 2 bases, with 13 bases between. The CDR3 is made up of 15 amino acids. The CDR3 region is CASSRPGGTYNEQFF. CDR3 DNA: TGTGCCAGCAGCCGTCCGGGCGGGACCTACAATGAGCAGTTCTTC. Using reference TRBV7-8 and TRBJ2-1 for the parts outside the CDR3, the full variable domain is GAGVSQSPRYKVAKRGQDVALRCDPISGHVSLFWYQQALGQGPEFLTYFQNEAQLDKSGLPSDRFFAERPEGSVSTLKIQRTQQEDSAVYLCASSRPGGTYNEQFFGPGTRLTVL.

The genes are TRBV7-9 and TRBJ2-1, with D unclear. The V end lost 3 bases, the J end lost 0 bases, and 12 bases lay between the germline ends. The CDR3 runs 16 residues. The germline gives CDR1 SEHNR, CDR2 FQNEAQ (reference sequence). As DNA, the CDR3 is TGTGCCAGCAGCTTGCAACCAGCGCACTCCTACAATGAGCAGTTCTTC. It yields the protein CASSLQPAHSYNEQFF. Together with reference TRBV7-9 and TRBJ2-1, the CDR3 gives the full variable domain: DTGVSQNPRHKITKRGQNVTFRCDPISEHNRLYWYRQTLGQGPEFLTYFQNEAQLEKSRLLSDRFSAERPKGSFSTLEIQRTEQGDSAMYLCASSLQPAHSYNEQFFGPGTRLTVL.

The chain is built from TRBV5-4 and TRBJ1-2; D possibly corresponds to TRBD1 (6 bases). V was clipped by 0 bases and J by 1 base, with 13 bases between them. Germline CDR1 reads SGHNT; CDR2 reads YYREEE (reference sequence). This CDR3 is built from 16 residues. The DNA of the CDR3 is TGTGCCAGCAGCTTGGTACGGTCAGGGGATAACTATGGCTACACCTTC. This gives the protein CASSLVRSGDNYGYTF.

This clone appeared once. V and J are TRBV27 and TRBJ1-2; 10 nucleotides line up with TRBD1. J was trimmed by 8 bases and V by 8 bases; bases with no gene match: 14. The CDR3 extends over 15 amino acids. Germline CDR1 MNHEY, CDR2 SMNVEV (reference sequence). The CDR3 loop reads CASVGTGAFVPGYTF. The CDR3 DNA sequence: TGTGCCAGCGTCGGGACAGGGGCCTTTGTTCCGGGCTACACCTTC.